This T cell receptor (beta chain) was recorded in a study of beta chain features in type 1 diabetes. Study observations and caveats: A cDNA-based sequencing approach could over-represent cells with high TCR expression. Still unanswered here is whether HLA type influences TCRB rearrangement. Shorter TCRB CDR3s, moderately but significantly so, were found in Type 1 diabetes patients in all four CD4+ subsets.

Sequenced material consisted of expressed TCRB transcripts (all of the isolated RNA was reverse transcribed). Data came from immunoSEQ multiplex PCR; TCRdb stores just in-frame clones and leaves some out. The sample consists of some 640,000 clones, over 12% of them appearing once. Per germline, CDR1 SEHNR and CDR2 FQNEAQ (reference sequence). CDR3 size: 13 residues. The V end was cut by 5 bases, the J end by 1 base, with 8 bases between. This clone came up a few times. Its matching antigen is unknown. The rearrangement links TRBV7-9 to TRBJ1-2; D might be TRBD1 (6 bases). This TCR was recovered from a man aged 18 to 35 with type 1 diabetes. Sequencing was done on a sample of naive CD4+ T cells from blood. The CDR3 loop reads CASSAQGNYGYTF. CDR3 DNA: TGTGCCAGCAGCGCACAGGGTAACTATGGCTACACCTTC.